Shown below are 22 T cell receptor beta chains from a single sample sequenced in a study of T-cell memory formation after mild COVID-19. From the 5' RACE reads, TCRdb called clonotypes with MiXCR, one entry per CDR3 protein. The sample has more than 450,000 distinct CDR3 sequences, roughly 17% seen once. The sample was PBMCs or a T cell subset sorted from them (not recorded which). Receptors originate from an adult woman who had mild COVID-19 (a few samples of this study predate the infection). Cell type and time point are not known.

The sample holds a few counts of this clonotype. The chain has TRBV19 and TRBJ1-1; D unresolved. The germline CDR1 and CDR2 sequences are LNHDA and SQIVND (reference sequence). The CDR3 is 13 amino acids. V lost 4 bases, J lost 6 bases, and 12 bases lay in between. The CDR3 sequence is CASSNDGGSEAFF. The CDR3 nucleotides read TGTGCCAGTAGTAATGATGGTGGTTCTGAAGCTTTCTTT.

This clonotype was counted only a few times. The V gene is TRBV2, the J gene TRBJ2-1; D not certain. The V end lost 11 bases, the J end lost 7 bases, and 15 bases lay between the germline ends. CDR3 length: 12 amino acids. In germline, CDR1 is SNHLY, CDR2 FYNNEI. CDR3 amino acids: CASHVPRNEQFF. The CDR3 region has the DNA TGTGCCTCCCACGTCCCCCGGAATGAGCAGTTCTTC.

This clonotype showed up just a few times. This rearrangement joins TRBV20-1 to TRBJ1-1, with TRBD1 matching 8 bases. The CDR3 has 14 amino acids. The germline V gene has CDR1 DFQATT and CDR2 SNEGSKA (reference sequence). J gave up 6 bases and V 1 base, and 7 bases lay outside the gene matches. The CDR3 sequence: CSARGVGTGPEAFF. In DNA form, the CDR3 reads TGCAGTGCTAGAGGCGTCGGGACAGGCCCTGAAGCTTTCTTT.

The chain is built from TRBV12-3 or TRBV12-4 and TRBJ2-7; D is ambiguous. The CDR3 length is 12 residues. V lost 5 bases and J 7 bases, leaving 12 bases between the germline ends. CDR3 protein: CASSRGVREQYF. CDR3 sequence (DNA): TGTGCCAGCAGTCGAGGCGTTAGAGAGCAGTACTTC.

This clonotype was picked up a small number of times. The chain links TRBV4-1 to TRBJ1-5; 12 nucleotides align to TRBD1. Germline CDR1 MGHRA, CDR2 YSYEKL. The CDR3 covers 16 residues. Germline trimming cut 0 bases from V and 10 bases from J; bases unmatched to any gene: 7. DNA for the CDR3: TGCGCCAGCAGCCAAGATACGGGACAGGGGGCTCGTCCCCAGCATTTT. Its translation is CASSQDTGQGARPQHF.

This clonotype was counted many times. The chain links TRBV11-2 to TRBJ2-3, with 14 bases that match TRBD2. The V gene end was trimmed by 4 bases and the J gene end by 2 bases; junction bases not matched to a gene: 8. The CDR3 is made up of 18 amino acids. Germline CDR1 reads SGHAT; CDR2 reads FQNNGV. The CDR3 region is CASSSGTSGSLYTDTQYF. The CDR3 coding sequence is TGTGCCAGCAGCTCGGGGACTAGCGGGAGCCTATACACAGATACGCAGTATTTT.

This clonotype was seen only a few times. The chain has TRBV29-1 and TRBJ2-7; 8 nucleotides line up with TRBD1. Trimming removed 4 bases from V and 4 bases from J; junction bases left unmatched: 6. The CDR3 is made up of 13 amino acids. CDR1 is SQVTM, CDR2 ANQGSEA, per germline. The CDR3 reads CSVALDRAYEQYF. Written as DNA, the CDR3 is TGCAGCGTTGCCCTGGACAGGGCTTACGAGCAGTACTTC.

This clonotype was seen only a few times. The genes are TRBV7-3 and TRBJ2-1, with D possibly matching TRBD2 (5 bases). There are 16 residues in the CDR3. V was clipped by 0 bases and J by 0 bases, with 9 bases between them. From germline, CDR1 is SGHTA and CDR2 FQGTGA. The CDR3 DNA reads as TGTGCCAGCAGCTTAACGCCCCGGGACTCCTACAATGAGCAGTTCTTC. Its protein is CASSLTPRDSYNEQFF.

This clonotype was counted a few times. This chain links TRBV4-3 with TRBJ1-4, with D perhaps TRBD1 (6 bases). This CDR3 is 16 amino acids long. Germline V gene sequence: CDR1 LGHNA, CDR2 YSLEER. Trimming stripped 0 bases from V and 7 bases from J, with 15 bases between. The CDR3 DNA reads TGCGCCAGCAGCCAAGAGGGTGGTACAGGGTTTGAAAAACTGTTTTTT. This codes for CASSQEGGTGFEKLFF.

This clonotype was counted between two and nine times. The J gene is TRBJ2-5, the V gene TRBV5-1; D may match TRBD1 or TRBD2 (7 bases each). V shed 4 bases and J shed 4 bases, with 14 bases lying between them. Germline V gene sequence: CDR1 SGHRS, CDR2 YFSETQ. This CDR3 has 14 residues. The CDR3 nucleotides are TGCGCCAGCAGCCCGGGACAGCGGGGAGAGACCCAGTACTTC. Protein: CASSPGQRGETQYF.

This clonotype was detected only a few times. This chain links TRBV20-1 with TRBJ2-3, with D possibly being TRBD2 (5 bases). Germline V gene sequence: CDR1 DFQATT, CDR2 SNEGSKA (reference sequence). The CDR3 spans 14 residues. The V end lost 1 base, the J end lost 4 bases, and 12 bases lay between the germline ends. The chain's CDR3 is CSARALGAADTQYF. As DNA, the CDR3 is TGCAGTGCTAGAGCCCTCGGAGCGGCAGATACGCAGTATTTT.

This clonotype showed up just a few times. CDR3 residues: CATSRDAGEETQYF. The CDR3 region has the DNA TGTGCCACCAGCAGAGATGCGGGAGAAGAGACCCAGTACTTC. The rearrangement uses TRBV15 and TRBJ2-5; 7 positions agree with TRBD2. Germline trimming cut 0 bases from V and 3 bases from J; bases unmatched to any gene: 1. The germline CDR1 and CDR2 sequences are LNHNV and YYDKDF (reference sequence). CDR3 length equals 14 residues.

This clonotype was seen only a few times. The chain recombines TRBV12-3 or TRBV12-4 with TRBJ1-5; 7 positions match TRBD1. The CDR3 is made up of 15 amino acids. The junction had 9 bases not matched to a gene; V was cut back by 5 bases and J by 5 bases. The chain's CDR3 is CASSPPIDRDQPQHF. Here the CDR3 DNA reads TGTGCCAGCAGTCCCCCCATAGACAGGGATCAGCCCCAGCATTTT.

The rearrangement joins TRBV7-2 to TRBJ2-5; weak D call: TRBD1 (6 bases). The CDR3 sequence is 16 residues long. Trimming removed 5 bases at V and 6 bases at J, with 22 bases between. Germline CDR1 and CDR2: SGHTA and FQGNSA. The CDR3 sequence: CASSQEPRGGRKTQYF. CDR3 nucleotide sequence: TGTGCCAGCAGCCAAGAGCCCAGGGGTGGGAGAAAGACCCAGTACTTC.

In this sample, this clonotype turned up a few times. CDR3 sequence: CASSLATGGGYQPQHF. CDR3 sequence (DNA): TGTGCCAGCAGTTTAGCAACAGGGGGCGGATATCAGCCCCAGCATTTT. The chain carries TRBV12-3 or TRBV12-4 and TRBJ1-5, with 9 positions matching TRBD1. This CDR3 has 16 residues. V shed 0 bases and J 5 bases; nucleotides not matched to a gene: 5.

The CDR3 loop reads CASSVHKEGGRSYEQYF. In nucleotides, the CDR3 is TGTGCCAGCAGTGTCCACAAGGAGGGGGGAAGGTCCTACGAGCAGTACTTC. The chain is built from TRBV25-1 and TRBJ2-7; D possibly matches TRBD1 or TRBD2 (6 bases each). The CDR3 is made up of 17 amino acids. CDR1 and CDR2 from the germline V gene are MGHDK and SYGVNS. V gave up 4 bases and J gave up 1 base, with 20 bases separating them.

About this clonotype: A much larger clone is a single base away; this may be a read error. The rearrangement links TRBV7-9 to TRBJ2-7; D uncertain. V lost 4 bases to trimming and J lost 4 bases, with 5 bases between them. Germline lookup yields CDR1 SEHNR and CDR2 FQNEAQ (reference sequence). The CDR3 contains 11 residues. The CDR3 DNA reads TGTGCCAGCAGCTCGAAATACGAGCAGTACTTC. This sequence encodes CASSSKYEQYF.

The rearrangement uses TRBV7-2 and TRBJ2-6; 9 bases agree with TRBD1. V gave up 2 bases and J gave up 1 base; unmatched junction bases: 6. The CDR3 is made up of 18 amino acids. Germline CDR1 SGHTA, CDR2 FQGNSA. The CDR3 spells CASSLKGQGKSGANVLTF. CDR3 DNA: TGTGCCAGCAGCTTAAAGGGACAGGGTAAATCTGGGGCCAACGTCCTGACTTTC.

This sequence joins TRBV7-2 and TRBJ1-1; D is unresolved. The V and J ends lost 5 bases and 1 base respectively, with 11 bases between them. The CDR3 covers 14 residues. CDR1 SGHTA and CDR2 FQGNSA come from the germline V gene. CDR3 protein: CASSPMGRNTEAFF. CDR3 bases: TGTGCCAGCAGCCCAATGGGTAGGAACACTGAAGCTTTCTTT. Complete variable domain (other parts from reference TRBV7-2 and TRBJ1-1): GAGVSQSPSNKVTEKGKDVELRCDPISGHTALYWYRQSLGQGLEFLIYFQGNSAPDKSGLPSDRFSAERTGGSVSTLTIQRTQQEDSAVYLCASSPMGRNTEAFFGQGTRLTVV.

Only a few counts were recorded for this clonotype. The chain links TRBV7-3 to TRBJ1-1, with D possibly being TRBD1 (5 bases). Trimming left V 5 bases short and J 1 base short, with 11 bases between. Germline loops: CDR1 SGHTA, CDR2 FQGTGA. The CDR3 totals 14 residues. The CDR3 DNA sequence: TGTGCCAGCAGCCAAGGGGCGGAGAACACTGAAGCTTTCTTT. Residues: CASSQGAENTEAFF. Filled out from reference TRBV7-3 and TRBJ1-1, the complete variable domain reads GAGVSQTPSNKVTEKGKYVELRCDPISGHTALYWYRQSLGQGPEFLIYFQGTGAADDSGLPNDRFFAVRPEGSVSTLKIQRTERGDSAVYLCASSQGAENTEAFFGQGTRLTVV.

This clonotype came up a few times. This rearrangement joins TRBV5-1 to TRBJ1-1; 7 nucleotides agree with TRBD1. The V gene's germline CDR1 is SGHRS and CDR2 YFSETQ. J was trimmed by 5 bases and V by 0 bases; bases with no gene match: 16. The CDR3 is made up of 18 amino acids. CDR3 region: CASSLVSGTASWRTEAFF. CDR3 bases: TGCGCCAGCAGCTTGGTCTCCGGGACAGCCTCTTGGAGGACTGAAGCTTTCTTT.

The chain carries TRBV7-8 and TRBJ2-7; D is perhaps TRBD1 or TRBD2 (6 bases each). Germline CDR1 reads SGHVS; CDR2 reads FQNEAQ. V shed 5 bases and J shed 2 bases, with 16 bases lying between them. The CDR3 sequence is 15 residues long. The CDR3 is CASSAREGGPYEQYF. For the CDR3, the DNA is TGTGCCAGCAGCGCCCGAGAGGGGGGACCCTACGAGCAGTACTTC.